Presented here are 27 T cell receptor beta chains from one specimen sequenced in a study of blood T cells in healthy people across ages. A second PCR, run for roughly 7 to 11 cycles, used a sample-barcoded 5' primer plus a J-beta primer mix. TCRdb re-called the 5' RACE reads through MiXCR, storing one row per CDR3 protein. The data hold approximately 1.5 million distinct CDR3 sequences, with 30% to 35% observed a single time. Specimen: blood. Receptors were obtained from a woman between 25 and 40 years old in good health.

In this sample, this clonotype turned up many times. The chain employs TRBV12-3 or TRBV12-4 and TRBJ2-5; perhaps TRBD2 as D (5 bases). The CDR3 sequence is 14 residues long. V dropped 6 bases and J dropped 2 bases, with 13 bases sitting between them. This CDR3 reads CASSRRAAQETQYF. The CDR3 nucleotides are TGTGCCAGCAGCCGCCGAGCGGCGCAAGAGACCCAGTACTTC.

This clonotype was detected many times. The chain has TRBV12-3 or TRBV12-4 and TRBJ1-2, with 7 bases lining up with TRBD1. J gave up 1 base and V 5 bases, and 7 bases lay outside the gene matches. This CDR3 comprises 15 residues. CDR3: CASSPGTVFNYGYTF. In DNA form, the CDR3 reads TGTGCCAGCAGTCCTGGGACAGTGTTTAACTATGGCTACACCTTC.

This chain links TRBV20-1 with TRBJ2-7; the match to TRBD1 covers 7 bases. V dropped 2 bases and J dropped 4; count of bases not matched to a gene: 11. Germline values: CDR1 DFQATT, CDR2 SNEGSKA (reference sequence). The CDR3 loop spans 15 amino acids. CDR3 loop: CSARLQTGYPYEQYF. CDR3 sequence (DNA): TGCAGTGCTAGACTACAGACAGGGTATCCGTACGAGCAGTACTTC.

This clonotype was seen a handful of times. The chain couples TRBV6-5 to TRBJ2-7, with 8 positions matching TRBD1. The CDR3 runs to 13 residues. The germline CDR1 and CDR2 sequences are MNHEY and SVGAGI. With V trimmed by 7 bases and J by 3 bases, 5 bases remained unmatched. CDR3 in DNA: TGTGCCAGCAACCGAGGACAGGGCTACGAGCAGTACTTC. Translation: CASNRGQGYEQYF.

In this sample, this clonotype turned up a few times. The chain employs TRBV3-1 and TRBJ2-3; D is uncertain. CDR3 length equals 20 residues. Germline CDR1 reads LGHDT; CDR2 reads YNNKEL (reference sequence). Between the trimmed V and J ends, which lost 0 bases and 0 bases, there was a span of 22 bases. The DNA of the CDR3 is TGTGCCAGCAGCCAAGAACCTTTTAGTGACGCGGTTTGGAGCACAGATACGCAGTATTTT. Protein: CASSQEPFSDAVWSTDTQYF.

This clonotype came up a few times. The genes are TRBV7-9 and TRBJ2-1, with D perhaps being TRBD1 or TRBD2 (5 bases each). This CDR3 has 14 residues. Germline assignment: CDR1 SEHNR and CDR2 FQNEAQ (reference sequence). The V and J ends lost 1 base and 8 bases respectively, with 12 bases between them. The CDR3 reads CASSLGRGADEQFF. The CDR3 DNA follows: TGTGCCAGCAGCTTAGGCCGAGGGGCCGATGAGCAGTTCTTC.

There are many counts of this clonotype. The V and J genes are TRBV5-1 and TRBJ2-4, with TRBD2 identical over 10 bases. The V segment lost 0 bases and the J segment 7 bases; nucleotides outside the gene matches: 10. CDR1 is SGHRS, CDR2 YFSETQ, per germline. This CDR3 has 17 amino acids. CDR3 sequence reads: CASSLGLGLAGVNIQYF. The CDR3 bases are TGCGCCAGCAGCTTGGGTTTGGGTCTAGCGGGAGTGAACATTCAGTACTTC.

This clonotype was counted only a few times. The chain has TRBV7-9 and TRBJ2-7; D is possibly TRBD1 or TRBD2 (5 bases each). Germline V CDR1 and CDR2: SEHNR, FQNEAQ (reference sequence). The V gene lost 5 bases and the J gene lost 6 bases, with 20 bases spanning the gap. The CDR3 sequence is 15 residues long. The CDR3 spells CASSDRDLRDSEQYF. The CDR3 DNA follows: TGTGCCAGCAGCGACCGGGACCTACGTGACTCCGAGCAGTACTTC.

On this clonotype itself: A read error may be the cause here, since a much bigger clone is one base away. The rearrangement uses TRBV29-1 and TRBJ2-5; the D call may be TRBD1 or TRBD2 (6 bases each). The J call is uncertain, as TRBJ2-1 better fits the DNA end. Germline V lookup: CDR1 SQVTM, CDR2 ANQGSEA. This CDR3 is built from 13 residues. Here the CDR3 DNA reads TGCAGCGTTCCTATGGAGGGGGAAGAGACCCAGTTCTTC. Its translation is CSVPMEGEETQFF.

This clonotype was counted only a few times. The rearrangement links TRBV5-1 to TRBJ2-6; D call uncertain. CDR1 is SGHRS and CDR2 is YFSETQ in the germline V gene. This CDR3 is built from 16 residues. V dropped 2 bases and J dropped 2 bases, with 11 bases sitting between them. CDR3 sequence (DNA): TGCGCCAGCAGCTTAGGCTCTATGACTGGGGCCAACGTCCTGACTTTC. Translating gives CASSLGSMTGANVLTF.

This clonotype was found a few times. CDR3 sequence reads: CASSSERLAGVLYEQYF. The CDR3 DNA follows: TGTGCCAGCAGCTCAGAACGACTAGCGGGAGTTCTATACGAGCAGTACTTC. This chain links TRBV11-2 with TRBJ2-7; 12 bases are shared with TRBD2. This CDR3 has 17 amino acids. Losses at the gene ends were 4 bases for V and 4 bases for J; bases not matched to a gene: 11. Looked up from germline, CDR1 is SGHAT and CDR2 is FQNNGV. Filled out from reference TRBV11-2 and TRBJ2-7, the complete variable domain reads EAGVAQSPRYKIIEKRQSVAFWCNPISGHATLYWYQQILGQGPKLLIQFQNNGVVDDSQLPKDRFSAERLKGVDSTLKIQPAKLEDSAVYLCASSSERLAGVLYEQYFGPGTRLTVT.

V is TRBV19 and J is TRBJ1-2; TRBD1 might be the D (6 bases). CDR3 length: 15 amino acids. V was cut by 4 bases and J by 2 bases, with 14 bases left in between. The germline gives CDR1 LNHDA, CDR2 SQIVND (reference sequence). The CDR3 reads CASSNTGQLNYGYTF. DNA of the CDR3: TGTGCCAGTAGTAACACAGGGCAATTGAACTATGGCTACACCTTC. Combining the CDR3 with reference TRBV19 and TRBJ1-2 gives the whole variable domain DGGITQSPKYLFRKEGQNVTLSCEQNLNHDAMYWYRQDPGQGLRLIYYSQIVNDFQKGDIAEGYSVSREKKESFPLTVTSAQKNPTAFYLCASSNTGQLNYGYTFGSGTRLTVV.

The chain has TRBV12-3 or TRBV12-4 and TRBJ1-5; maybe TRBD1 (5 bases). Trimming shortened V by 7 bases and J by 4 bases, and 17 bases separated the two germline ends. This CDR3 spans 15 amino acids. The CDR3 protein is CASIGDGAKNQPQHF. The CDR3 DNA is TGTGCCAGCATCGGGGATGGGGCCAAAAATCAGCCCCAGCATTTT.

The rearrangement links TRBV20-1 to TRBJ2-3; 11 bases align to TRBD2. This CDR3 has 19 residues. V lost 0 bases to trimming and J lost 1 base; unmatched junction nucleotides: 12. The V gene's germline CDR1 is DFQATT and CDR2 SNEGSKA (reference sequence). CDR3 loop: CSARDIAGGSPSGTDTQYF. CDR3 in DNA: TGCAGTGCTAGAGATATAGCGGGAGGGTCGCCCTCCGGCACAGATACGCAGTATTTT.

This clonotype was picked up a small number of times. The CDR3 DNA follows: TGTGCCAGCAGCTCAGGCCCCTACGCGTCAGATACGCAGTATTTT. Its protein is CASSSGPYASDTQYF. This chain uses TRBV7-3 with TRBJ2-3, with D hard to call. CDR1 is SGHTA, CDR2 FQGTGA, per germline. The V gene lost 4 bases and the J gene lost 4 bases, with 15 bases spanning the gap. The CDR3 has 15 residues. Full variable domain (remainder filled in from reference TRBV7-3 and TRBJ2-3): GAGVSQTPSNKVTEKGKYVELRCDPISGHTALYWYRQSLGQGPEFLIYFQGTGAADDSGLPNDRFFAVRPEGSVSTLKIQRTERGDSAVYLCASSSGPYASDTQYFGPGTRLTVL.

This clonotype was observed once. This rearrangement joins TRBV20-1 to TRBJ2-1; TRBD2 agrees at 10 bases. The CDR3 sequence is 16 residues long. Germline values: CDR1 DFQATT, CDR2 SNEGSKA (reference sequence). J lost 0 bases, V lost 1 base, and 3 bases had no gene match. The CDR3 spells CSARASGGSSYNEQFF. The CDR3 DNA is TGCAGTGCTAGAGCTAGCGGGGGAAGCTCCTACAATGAGCAGTTCTTC.

Points on this clonotype: A much larger clone lies a single base off, so this may be a read error. This chain connects TRBV28 to TRBJ2-7; possibly TRBD2 for D (5 bases). The CDR3 contains 11 residues. The germline V and J ends were trimmed by 6 bases and 5 bases, with 8 bases remaining between them. CDR1 and CDR2 from the germline V gene are MDHEN and SYDVKM. The CDR3 DNA follows: TGTGCCAGCAGCGGGGTCCACGAGCAGTACTTC. This translates into CASSGVHEQYF.

This clonotype turned up a few times. The gene calls are TRBV2 and TRBJ2-3, with D uncertain. The CDR3 totals 17 residues. V lost 2 bases and J 3 bases, leaving 18 bases between the germline ends. The germline V gene encodes CDR1 SNHLY and CDR2 FYNNEI. DNA of the CDR3: TGTGCCAGCAGTGAACCCGAGGCCGACACCTTAACAGATACGCAGTATTTT. The encoded protein is CASSEPEADTLTDTQYF.

This clonotype was observed many times. The chain joins TRBV12-3 or TRBV12-4 to TRBJ2-3, with a possible D match to TRBD1 (7 bases). V lost 4 bases to trimming and J lost 1 base, with 12 bases between them. This CDR3 has 15 amino acids. The CDR3 sequence: CASSSQGGGTDTQYF. Here the CDR3 DNA reads TGTGCCAGCAGTTCGCAGGGGGGTGGCACAGATACGCAGTATTTT.

There are many counts of this clonotype. V and J are TRBV4-1 and TRBJ2-7; TRBD1 matches at 9 bases. The germline V gene encodes CDR1 MGHRA and CDR2 YSYEKL. The CDR3 is 15 residues long. With 2 bases clipped from V and 3 bases from J, the junction kept 5 bases outside the gene matches. CDR3 sequence: CASSQPGQGGYEQYF. CDR3 nucleotide sequence: TGCGCCAGCAGCCAACCGGGACAGGGCGGCTACGAGCAGTACTTC.

The chain employs TRBV28 and TRBJ1-4; D gene uncertain. This CDR3 has 15 amino acids. V shed 6 bases and J shed 8 bases, with 19 bases lying between them. The V gene's germline CDR1 is MDHEN and CDR2 SYDVKM. In DNA, the CDR3 is TGTGCCAGCAGACGGGAGGGTGCTCATGACGAAAAACTGTTTTTT. Its translation is CASRREGAHDEKLFF.

To note about this clonotype: A read error may be the cause here, since a much bigger clone is one base away. The chain combines TRBV9 with TRBJ2-1; D remains unclear. Germline V gives CDR1 SGDLS, CDR2 YYNGEE. This CDR3 spans 11 amino acids. CDR3 in amino acids: CVSSVGHEQFF. CDR3 coding DNA: TGTGTCAGCAGCGTAGGACATGAGCAGTTCTTC.

V and J are TRBV20-1 and TRBJ1-2; perhaps TRBD1 as D (5 bases). CDR3 length equals 13 residues. Per germline, CDR1 DFQATT and CDR2 SNEGSKA (reference sequence). Trimming removed 5 bases at V and 0 bases at J, with 10 bases between. For the CDR3, the DNA is TGCAGTGCTGGCGGGGGTCCTAACTATGGCTACACCTTC. It is translated as CSAGGGPNYGYTF.

The CDR3 DNA reads TGTGCCAGCAGCTTAGTTGGCAGGGTAGTAAACGAGCAGTACTTC. Its protein product is CASSLVGRVVNEQYF. This chain uses TRBV11-2 with TRBJ2-7; D is perhaps TRBD1 (5 bases). V lost 1 base and J 5 bases, leaving 15 bases between the germline ends. The germline V gene encodes CDR1 SGHAT and CDR2 FQNNGV. The CDR3 sequence is 15 residues long. Based on the CDR3 plus reference TRBV11-2 and TRBJ2-7, the full variable domain is EAGVAQSPRYKIIEKRQSVAFWCNPISGHATLYWYQQILGQGPKLLIQFQNNGVVDDSQLPKDRFSAERLKGVDSTLKIQPAKLEDSAVYLCASSLVGRVVNEQYFGPGTRLTVT.

This clonotype appeared a few times. This sequence joins TRBV4-2 and TRBJ2-3; possibly TRBD1 for D (5 bases). Germline V lookup: CDR1 LGHNA, CDR2 YNFKEQ. Trimming shortened V by 1 base and J by 1 base, and 9 bases separated the two germline ends. This CDR3 is 15 amino acids long. The CDR3 loop reads CASSQAIQGTDTQYF. DNA of the CDR3: TGTGCCAGCAGCCAAGCGATACAGGGCACAGATACGCAGTATTTT.

This clonotype was observed at least ten times. The chain couples TRBV6-2 or TRBV6-3 to TRBJ2-6; D uncertain. Looked up from germline, CDR1 is MNHEY and CDR2 is SVGEGT. V was cut by 5 bases and J by 2 bases, with 7 bases left in between. CDR3 length equals 14 residues. The DNA for the CDR3 is TGTGCCAGCAGTCTGGGTGCTGGGGCCAACGTCCTGACTTTC. Its translation: CASSLGAGANVLTF.

Here the CDR3 reads CSARTGLSTEAFF. CDR3 DNA sequence: TGCAGTGCTAGGACAGGGTTAAGCACTGAAGCTTTCTTT. This chain connects TRBV20-1 to TRBJ1-1; 7 nucleotides match TRBD1. The CDR3 totals 13 residues. Germline loops: CDR1 DFQATT, CDR2 SNEGSKA (reference sequence). The J segment lost 4 bases and the V segment lost 3 bases, leaving 5 bases of the junction unmatched.